The present TCR beta chain was sequenced within a study of T cell responses to AZD1222 COVID-19 vaccine. Study results and limitations: The donor cohort was predominantly white British with a female majority, and clonal diversity may have been underestimated. Only after the peak T cell response were repertoires sampled.

The CDR3 runs 17 residues. Germline V gene data show CDR1 as SGHTS and CDR2 as YDEGEE. J was trimmed by 0 bases and V by 5 bases; bases with no gene match: 6. TCRdb keeps only in-frame clones here, not all; method: immunoSEQ multiplex PCR. The sample lists about 180,000 clones; around 88% were seen once. As to this clone: Its antigen remains unidentified.

The TCR was taken from an adult who received the AZD1222 COVID-19 vaccine. This rearrangement joins TRBV5-8 to TRBJ2-7; 15 bases line up with TRBD2. This sample comprised peripheral blood, obtained 28 days after the second AZD1222 dose. For the CDR3, the DNA is TGTGCCAGCAGTCAACCGGGACTAGCGGGGGGCTCCTACGAGCAGTACTTC. It specifies CASSQPGLAGGSYEQYF.